The clone carrying this TCR beta chain was found many times. What it binds is unknown. Researchers amplified the TCR beta CDR3 regions from RNA transcripts. The TCR CDR3 first-round RT-PCR relied on the HTBI primer set. One entry per CDR3 protein, called by TCRdb with MiXCR from the multiplex PCR reads. The sample records around 760,000 distinct CDR3 sequences, over 35% being singletons. This record belongs to a study of T cells in Graves' hyperthyroidism and ophthalmopathy. About the study: Before any treatment, at initial diagnosis, peripheral blood was collected.

Regarding the study as a whole: Most thyroid clonotypes that were expanded above 0.001 also turned up in blood.

CDR1 is LNHNV and CDR2 is YYDKDF in the germline V gene (reference sequence). The CDR3 consists of 13 residues. Trimming took 4 bases from V and 1 from J, leaving 5 bases between them. The definition of stable Graves' hyperthyroidism was no ophthalmopathy progression within 18 months. Diagnostic decisions used clinical symptoms, serum thyroxine and TRAb, thyroid ultrasound and orbital computed tomography. Sample: blood. The sequence was obtained from a woman between 40 and 50 years old with Graves' hyperthyroidism. The chain couples TRBV15 to TRBJ1-5; no clear D gene. CDR3 amino acids: CATSTGSNQPQHF. The CDR3 DNA sequence: TGTGCCACCAGCACGGGCAGCAATCAGCCCCAGCATTTT.